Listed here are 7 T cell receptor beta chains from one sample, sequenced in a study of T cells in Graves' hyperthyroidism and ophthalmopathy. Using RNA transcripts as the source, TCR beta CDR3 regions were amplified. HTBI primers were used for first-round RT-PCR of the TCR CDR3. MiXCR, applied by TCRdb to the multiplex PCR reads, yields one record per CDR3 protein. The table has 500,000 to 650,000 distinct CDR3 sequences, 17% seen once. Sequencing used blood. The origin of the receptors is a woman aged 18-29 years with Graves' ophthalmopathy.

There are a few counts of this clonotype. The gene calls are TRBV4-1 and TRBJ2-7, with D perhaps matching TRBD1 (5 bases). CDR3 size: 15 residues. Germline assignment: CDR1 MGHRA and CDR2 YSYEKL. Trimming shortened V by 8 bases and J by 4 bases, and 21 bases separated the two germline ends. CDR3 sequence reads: CASGLALRQWYEQYF. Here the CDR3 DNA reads TGCGCCAGCGGCCTTGCCCTCCGACAGTGGTACGAGCAGTACTTC.

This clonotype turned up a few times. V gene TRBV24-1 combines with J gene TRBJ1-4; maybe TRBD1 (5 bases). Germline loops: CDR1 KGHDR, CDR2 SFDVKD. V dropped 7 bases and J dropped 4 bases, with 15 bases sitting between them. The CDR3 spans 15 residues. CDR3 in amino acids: CATRGEGGGNEKLFF. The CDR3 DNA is TGTGCCACCAGAGGGGAGGGCGGAGGTAATGAAAAACTGTTTTTT.

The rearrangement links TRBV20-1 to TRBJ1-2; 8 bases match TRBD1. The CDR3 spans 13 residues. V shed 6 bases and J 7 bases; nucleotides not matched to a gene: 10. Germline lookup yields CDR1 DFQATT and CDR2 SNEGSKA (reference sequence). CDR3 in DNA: TGCAGTGCAGGACCGGGACAGGTCTTTGGCTACACCTTC. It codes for CSAGPGQVFGYTF.

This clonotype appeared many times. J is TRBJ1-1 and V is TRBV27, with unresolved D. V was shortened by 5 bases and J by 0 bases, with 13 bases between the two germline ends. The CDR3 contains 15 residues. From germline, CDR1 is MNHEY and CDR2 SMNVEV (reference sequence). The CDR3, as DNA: TGTGCCAGCAGTGCAAATGGGAGGGTGAACACTGAAGCTTTCTTT. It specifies CASSANGRVNTEAFF.

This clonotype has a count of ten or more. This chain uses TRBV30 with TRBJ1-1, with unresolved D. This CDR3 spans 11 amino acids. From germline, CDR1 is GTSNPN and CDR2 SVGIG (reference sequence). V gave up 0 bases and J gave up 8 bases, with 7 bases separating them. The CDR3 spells CAWSVLVEAFF. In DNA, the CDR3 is TGTGCCTGGAGTGTCTTGGTAGAAGCTTTCTTT.

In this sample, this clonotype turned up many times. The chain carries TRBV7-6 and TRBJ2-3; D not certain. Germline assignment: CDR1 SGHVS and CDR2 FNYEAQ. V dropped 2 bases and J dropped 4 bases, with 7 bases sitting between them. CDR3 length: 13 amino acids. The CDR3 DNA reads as TGTGCCAGCAGCTTATCGATACCAGATACGCAGTATTTT. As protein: CASSLSIPDTQYF.

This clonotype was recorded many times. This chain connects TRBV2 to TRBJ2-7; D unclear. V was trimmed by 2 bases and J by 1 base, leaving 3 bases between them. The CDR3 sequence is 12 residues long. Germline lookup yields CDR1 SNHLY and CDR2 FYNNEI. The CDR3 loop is CASSELSYEQYF. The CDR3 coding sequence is TGTGCCAGCAGTGAACTATCCTACGAGCAGTACTTC.